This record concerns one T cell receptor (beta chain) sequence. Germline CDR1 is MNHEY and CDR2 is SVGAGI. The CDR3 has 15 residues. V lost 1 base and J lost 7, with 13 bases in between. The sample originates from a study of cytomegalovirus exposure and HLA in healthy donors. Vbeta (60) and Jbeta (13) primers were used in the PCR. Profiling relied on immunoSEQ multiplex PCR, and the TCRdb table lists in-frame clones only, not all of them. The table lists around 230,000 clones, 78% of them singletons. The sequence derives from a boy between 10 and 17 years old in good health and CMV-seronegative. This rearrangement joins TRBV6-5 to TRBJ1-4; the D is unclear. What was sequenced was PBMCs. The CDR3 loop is CASSYFPRSGEKLFF. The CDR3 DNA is TGTGCCAGCAGTTACTTTCCCCGTTCGGGTGAAAAACTGTTTTTT.